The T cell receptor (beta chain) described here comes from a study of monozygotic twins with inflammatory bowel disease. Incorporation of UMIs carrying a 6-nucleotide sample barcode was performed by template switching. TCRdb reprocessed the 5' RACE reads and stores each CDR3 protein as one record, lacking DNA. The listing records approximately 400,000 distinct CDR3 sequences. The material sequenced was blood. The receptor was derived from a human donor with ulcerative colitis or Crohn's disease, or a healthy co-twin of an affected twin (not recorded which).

This CDR3 is CSARDPLRTRPGYEQYF. This chain uses TRBV20-1 with TRBJ2-7; as DNA is missing, the TRBD1 call by TCRdb cannot be tested. This CDR3 has 17 residues. Germline-derived CDR1 and CDR2 are DFQATT and SNEGSKA (reference sequence).